This TCR beta chain appears in the sequencing data of a study of blood T cell repertoires in COVID-19. TCRdb's copy holds only in-frame clones and misses some; the assay was immunoSEQ multiplex PCR. The profile shows about 110,000 clones, roughly 85% of them singletons. This CDR3 spans 15 amino acids. The rearrangement joins TRBV12-1 to TRBJ1-2. TRBV12-1 is tagged as a pseudogene. This TCR came from a human donor in a cohort sampled during active COVID-19. The specimen was peripheral blood. The CDR3 coding sequence is TGTGCCAGCAGCCCCGGGCGGTCGGGGGGCTATGGCTACACCTTC. It codes for CASSPGRSGGYGYTF.